These T cell receptor beta chains were read from a single sample in a study of a mutant IDH1 vaccine in newly diagnosed glioma. Method: immunoSEQ multiplex PCR; TCRdb's copy keeps in-frame clones and lacks some. Here the sample spans some 21,000 clones, roughly 89% being singletons. These receptors' antigens are unknown. Sequenced here: PBMCs, sampled from a glioma patient whose treatment included an IDH1 peptide vaccine. These receptors were obtained from a woman in her forties with glioma. CDR3s include the opening cysteine and the closing phenylalanine or tryptophan. D genes are given only for firm matches. The size of a clone is reported for some rows only, either as once, few or many, or as a class for expanded clones.

j_call d_call clone_size v_call cdr3_aa cdr3_nt
TRBJ2-5 - - TRBV4-1 CASSQPSSGETQYF TGCGCCAGCAGCCAACCTTCCTCGGGGGAGACCCAGTACTTC
TRBJ2-5 TRBD1 - TRBV4-3 CASSQGDRGTQYF TGCGCCAGCAGCCAAGGCGACAGGGGAACCCAGTACTTC
TRBJ1-1 TRBD1 - TRBV6-5 CASSLNSDRAEAFF TGTGCCAGCAGCCTCAACTCGGACAGGGCTGAAGCTTTCTTT
TRBJ1-4 - few TRBV6-1 CASQGYSAEKLFF TGTGCCAGCCAAGGCTATTCGGCTGAAAAACTGTTTTTT
TRBJ2-7 - - TRBV30 CAWSKQVHYEQYF TGTGCCTGGAGTAAACAGGTTCACTACGAGCAGTACTTC
TRBJ1-1 TRBD1 - TRBV13 CASSFRQGRGNTEAFF TGTGCCAGCAGCTTCCGACAGGGTAGGGGGAACACTGAAGCTTTCTTT
TRBJ1-1 TRBD1 - TRBV15 CATSGDRQGDTEAFF TGTGCCACCAGCGGAGACAGACAGGGGGACACTGAAGCTTTCTTT
TRBJ2-3 - - TRBV6-5 CASRPGWPDTQYF TGTGCCAGCAGACCCGGCTGGCCAGATACGCAGTATTTT
TRBJ2-5 - - TRBV18 CASSPTYEGGQYF TGTGCCAGCTCACCGACCTACGAGGGAGGCCAGTACTTC
TRBJ1-5 - - TRBV21-1 CASSKVIRLRNQPQHF TGTGCCAGCAGCAAAGTTATAAGGCTCCGCAATCAGCCCCAGCATTTT
TRBJ2-3 - - TRBV30 CAWGTRAWATDTQYF TGTGCCTGGGGAACCCGGGCTTGGGCCACAGATACGCAGTATTTT
TRBJ1-1 TRBD1 - TRBV30 CAWSVRSGGYFTEAFF TGTGCCTGGAGTGTACGTTCAGGGGGGTACTTTACTGAAGCTTTCTTT
TRBJ2-1 - - TRBV5-1 CASRPGSTGTNEQFF TGCGCCAGCAGGCCAGGCTCAACAGGCACCAATGAGCAGTTCTTC
TRBJ1-4 TRBD1 - TRBV4-2 CASSQPEQGDEKLFF TGTGCCAGCAGCCAACCCGAGCAGGGGGATGAAAAACTGTTTTTT
TRBJ2-7 TRBD2 - TRBV13 CASSLAGPGLAGVGAYEQYF TGTGCCAGCAGCTTAGCAGGACCGGGACTAGCGGGAGTCGGGGCCTACGAGCAGTACTTC
TRBJ2-3 - - TRBV10-1 CASSPGLFTDTQYF TGCGCCAGCAGTCCAGGACTATTCACAGATACGCAGTATTTT
TRBJ2-5 - few TRBV5-6 CASSLQGQETQYF TGTGCCAGCAGCCTTCAGGGACAAGAGACCCAGTACTTC
TRBJ2-7 TRBD2 once TRBV4-3 CASSQVVGLGTYEQYF TGCGCCAGCAGCCAAGTGGTCGGACTAGGGACCTACGAGCAGTACTTC
TRBJ1-1 TRBD1 - TRBV7-9 CASSPQTGTEAFF TGTGCCAGCAGCCCGCAGACAGGGACTGAAGCTTTCTTT
TRBJ2-2 TRBD1 - TRBV2 CASSEKQGGTGELFF TGTGCCAGCAGTGAGAAACAGGGGGGCACCGGGGAGCTGTTTTTT
TRBJ1-5 - - TRBV6-1 CASRTQGSLNQPQHF TGTGCCAGCAGAACTCAGGGGAGTCTCAATCAGCCCCAGCATTTT
TRBJ1-2 - - TRBV10-3 CAIRFGDTNYGYTF TGTGCCATCAGGTTTGGGGACACCAACTATGGCTACACCTTC
TRBJ1-1 - - TRBV6-5 CASSSITGSTEAFF TGTGCCAGCAGCTCTATCACAGGGAGCACTGAAGCTTTCTTT
TRBJ1-2 - once TRBV30 CAWMSNFNYGYTF TGTGCCTGGATGAGCAACTTTAACTATGGCTACACCTTC
TRBJ1-3 - - TRBV4-1 CASSQDSEAAGNTIYF TGCGCCAGCAGCCAAGATTCGGAGGCCGCTGGAAACACCATATATTTT
TRBJ1-3 - - TRBV2 CASSPPLVDTIYF TGTGCCAGCAGTCCCCCCTTGGTTGACACCATATATTTT
TRBJ1-5 - - TRBV19 CASSISGAGQPQHF TGTGCCAGTAGTATATCAGGGGCCGGGCAGCCCCAGCATTTT
TRBJ1-6 - once TRBV6-5 CASSFQGGSPLHF TGTGCCAGCAGTTTTCAGGGCGGCTCACCCCTCCACTTT
TRBJ1-5 TRBD1 - TRBV6-5 CASSRGQGAGQPQHF TGTGCCAGCAGCCGCGGACAGGGGGCCGGACAGCCCCAGCATTTT